A selection of T cell receptor beta chains follows, all from one sample in a study of long-term antiretroviral therapy in people with HIV. TCRdb's copy holds only in-frame clones and misses some; the assay was immunoSEQ multiplex PCR. The sample holds about 39,000 clones, around nine tenths seen once. This material consisted of unsorted PBMCs, taken just before starting antiretroviral therapy. The receptor set was obtained from a woman between 18 and 29 years old with HIV. Each CDR3 is given with its conserved first and last residue. D genes are given only for firm matches. Clone size appears in some rows only: once, few, many, or a class for an expanded clone.

v_call	j_call	d_call	clone_size	cdr3_nt	cdr3_aa
TRBV19	TRBJ2-7	TRBD2	once	TGTGCCAGTACCATGGGAGGGAACTCCTACGAGCAGTACTTC	CASTMGGNSYEQYF
TRBV7-8	TRBJ2-7	TRBD2	.	TGTGCCAGCAGCTTCGGACTAGCGGGAGGGCCGATTTTCTACGAGCAGTACTTC	CASSFGLAGGPIFYEQYF
TRBV9	TRBJ1-3	TRBD1	.	TGTGCCAGCAGCCTCGCCGGGACAGGGGGCGGGAGTGGAAACACCATATATTTT	CASSLAGTGGGSGNTIYF
TRBV11-1	TRBJ1-2	TRBD1	.	TGTGCCAGCAGCACGGACAGGGGAGTTGATGGCTACACCTTC	CASSTDRGVDGYTF
TRBV28	TRBJ1-4	TRBD1	.	TGTGCCAGCAGTGGACAGGTTCCTGAAAAACTGTTTTTT	CASSGQVPEKLFF
TRBV28	TRBJ1-5	TRBD1	.	TGTGCCAGCAGTGCCGGGACAGGTAGTCAGCCCCAGCATTTT	CASSAGTGSQPQHF
TRBV4-3	TRBJ1-5	.	.	TGCGCCAGCAGTCTCTACAGGGTACCTCAGCCCCAGCATTTT	CASSLYRVPQPQHF
TRBV6-1	TRBJ2-7	.	.	TGTGCCAGCACCGAGAGGGTTGCTGGCTCCTACGAGCAGTACTTC	CASTERVAGSYEQYF
TRBV5-4	TRBJ2-7	.	.	TGTGCCAGCTCCCAGGGGTCCTCCTACGAGCAGTACTTC	CASSQGSSYEQYF
TRBV7-2	TRBJ1-4	.	.	TGTGCCAGCAGCCCCAGAGGCCGTGAAAAACTGTTTTTT	CASSPRGREKLFF
TRBV5-6	TRBJ2-7	TRBD2	.	TGTGCCAGCAGCTTCAAAGGGAGGGTCTACGAGCAGTACTTC	CASSFKGRVYEQYF
TRBV11-3	TRBJ2-2	TRBD1	.	TGTGCCAGCAGCCCAGGGGGCGGCACCGGGGAGCTGTTTTTT	CASSPGGGTGELFF
TRBV7-9	TRBJ1-2	.	.	TGTGCCAGCAGCTTAGCCACACCCTACTATGGCTACACCTTC	CASSLATPYYGYTF
TRBV6-6	TRBJ2-5	TRBD1	.	TGTGCCACACTAAAGGACAGGTTTAACCAAGAGACCCAGTACTTC	CATLKDRFNQETQYF
TRBV7-9	TRBJ2-7	.	.	TGTGCCAGCAGCTTAGATTTAACCCCGCGGGCCTACGAGCAGTACTTC	CASSLDLTPRAYEQYF
TRBV4-3	TRBJ1-2	.	.	TGCGCCAGCAGCCAAGAGGTCGGTAACTATGGCTACACCTTC	CASSQEVGNYGYTF
TRBV5-3	TRBJ2-3	.	.	TGTGCCAGAAGACATTGGGCGACAGGAGTTGCGATGGATACGCAGTATTTT	CARRHWATGVAMDTQYF
TRBV28	TRBJ1-2	.	.	TGTGCCAGCGGAGATCTCCCCCTCAACTATGGCTACACCTTC	CASGDLPLNYGYTF
TRBV9	TRBJ2-1	TRBD2	.	TGTGCCAGCAGCGGAAGACTAGCGGGAGGGTACAATGAGCAGTTCTTC	CASSGRLAGGYNEQFF
TRBV5-6	TRBJ2-1	.	.	TGTGCCAGCAGCTCGATCCAGGTTTTCTCCAATGAGCAGTTCTTC	CASSSIQVFSNEQFF
TRBV10-3	TRBJ2-7	.	.	TGTGCCACCCAGGGGTCTTCCTACGAGCAGTACTTC	CATQGSSYEQYF
TRBV7-9	TRBJ1-1	.	once	TGTGCCAGCAGCGTCCGAAACACTGAAGCTTTCTTT	CASSVRNTEAFF
TRBV14	TRBJ2-3	.	.	TGTGCCAGCAGCCACCCCCTCACTGGGGATACGCAGTATTTT	CASSHPLTGDTQYF
TRBV9	TRBJ2-4	.	.	TGTGCCAGCAGCGGAAACCCCGGGACAACGGGAAACATTCAGTACTTC	CASSGNPGTTGNIQYF
TRBV7-3	TRBJ2-2	TRBD2	.	TGTGCCAGCAGCTTAAGGACTAGCCGGGGCACCGGGGAGCTGTTTTTT	CASSLRTSRGTGELFF
TRBV11-2	TRBJ1-4	.	.	TGTGCCAGCAGCACCCGGGGGTCTGAAAAACTGTTTTTT	CASSTRGSEKLFF
TRBV18	TRBJ2-3	TRBD2	.	TGTGCCAGCTCACGACCGACTAGCGGGAGAGCTACAGATACGCAGTATTTT	CASSRPTSGRATDTQYF
TRBV10-3	TRBJ2-1	TRBD2	.	TGTGCCATCAGTACAACGACGGGACTAGCGGGAGTACATGAGCAGTTCTTC	CAISTTTGLAGVHEQFF
TRBV19	TRBJ2-1	TRBD2	.	TGTGCCAGTAGGGTGACTAGCGGGAGTTCAAGTGAGCAGTTCTTC	CASRVTSGSSSEQFF
TRBV5-1	TRBJ2-3	TRBD2	.	TGCGCCAGCAGCCCTGGGATAGCGGGAGGTCGTACAGATACGCAGTATTTT	CASSPGIAGGRTDTQYF
TRBV28	TRBJ2-7	.	once	TGTGCCAGCAGTCCCGGGACCCCTCGCCAGGAATGGGGTGACGAGCAGTACTTC	CASSPGTPRQEWGDEQYF
TRBV6-1	TRBJ2-1	.	.	TGTGCCAGCAGTGAGACTAATACCTACAATGAGCAGTTCTTC	CASSETNTYNEQFF
TRBV6-5	TRBJ2-7	.	.	TGTGCCAGCAGTCCGAACCCATCCTACGAGCAGTACTTC	CASSPNPSYEQYF
TRBV7-9	TRBJ1-1	TRBD1	.	TGTGCCAGCAGCCTAGACAGGGGGCGTCAAGGGGAAGCTTTCTTT	CASSLDRGRQGEAFF
TRBV5-6	TRBJ2-5	.	.	TGTGCCAGCAGCTATGACCGGGACTTAAGAGTTGAGACCCAGTACTTC	CASSYDRDLRVETQYF
TRBV28	TRBJ2-7	.	.	TGTGCCAGCACCCCTGTAAGTCCTACTAGCGAGCAGTACTTC	CASTPVSPTSEQYF
TRBV7-3	TRBJ1-5	.	.	TGTGCCAGCAGCCTAACCCCCGGGCCTGTAGGCAATCAGCCCCAGCATTTT	CASSLTPGPVGNQPQHF
TRBV4-3	TRBJ2-5	TRBD1	.	TGCGCCAGCAGCCAAGACCCCGGACAGGGACAAGAGACCCAGTACTTC	CASSQDPGQGQETQYF
TRBV9	TRBJ2-5	.	once	TGTGCCAGCAGCGTAGGATCAGCTATTCAAGAGACCCAGTACTTC	CASSVGSAIQETQYF
TRBV7-8	TRBJ2-1	.	.	TGTGCCAGCAGCCTCCCAAGCGGCGCCTACAATGAGCAGTTCTTC	CASSLPSGAYNEQFF
TRBV11-2	TRBJ1-1	.	.	TGTGCCAGCAGCTTATCAGTGAACACTGAAGCTTTCTTT	CASSLSVNTEAFF
TRBV6-4	TRBJ2-2	.	.	TGTGCCAGCAGTGACTCAATAGGCACCGGGGAGCTGTTTTTT	CASSDSIGTGELFF
TRBV27	TRBJ2-1	.	.	TGTGCCAGCAGTCCGGGACTTATTCGCAATGAGCAGTTCTTC	CASSPGLIRNEQFF
TRBV4-3	TRBJ2-5	.	.	TGCGCCAGCAGCCCGAGGTTGCGGGAGACCCAGTACTTC	CASSPRLRETQYF